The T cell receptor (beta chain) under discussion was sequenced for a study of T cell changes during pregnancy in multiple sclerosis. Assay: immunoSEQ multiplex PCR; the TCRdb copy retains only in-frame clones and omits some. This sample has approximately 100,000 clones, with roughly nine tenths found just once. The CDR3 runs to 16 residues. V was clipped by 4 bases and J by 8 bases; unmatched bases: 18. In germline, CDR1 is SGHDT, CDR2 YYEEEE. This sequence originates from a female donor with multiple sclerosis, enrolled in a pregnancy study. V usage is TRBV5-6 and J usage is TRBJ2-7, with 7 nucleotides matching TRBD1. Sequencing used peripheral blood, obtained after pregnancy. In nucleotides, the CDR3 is TGTGCCAGCAGCCCGCTCCGACCTACAGGGGCTTCCCAGCAGTACTTC. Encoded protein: CASSPLRPTGASQQYF.